Listed here are 28 T cell receptor beta chains from one sample, sequenced in a study of blood T cell repertoires in COVID-19. Sequencing was performed with immunoSEQ multiplex PCR; in TCRdb, only in-frame clones are kept and a portion is missing. The sample has around 320,000 clones; around nine tenths are singletons. The sequenced sample was peripheral blood. The receptors shown here come from a woman aged 30 to 39 with COVID-19, enrolled during active disease.

The rearrangement uses TRBV11-2 and TRBJ2-7, with 7 positions matching TRBD1. Germline CDR1 and CDR2: SGHAT and FQNNGV. The trim removed 0 bases at V and 4 bases at J, leaving 6 bases unmatched. The length of the CDR3 is 15 residues. CDR3 amino acids: CASSLDRVRGYEQYF. CDR3 in DNA: TGTGCCAGCAGCTTAGATCGGGTCAGGGGGTACGAGCAGTACTTC.

This chain links TRBV6-5 with TRBJ2-5; D remains unclear. The germline V and J ends were trimmed by 5 bases and 5 bases, with 12 bases remaining between them. CDR3 length: 13 amino acids. Germline V gene data show CDR1 as MNHEY and CDR2 as SVGAGI. As DNA, the CDR3 is TGTGCCAGCAGTACGAGGTTGGAGGAGACCCAGTACTTC. This sequence encodes CASSTRLEETQYF.

This chain connects TRBV24-1 to TRBJ2-3; D might be TRBD2 (5 bases). Germline values: CDR1 KGHDR, CDR2 SFDVKD. Trimming removed 1 base from V and 5 bases from J, with 12 bases in between. The CDR3 has 15 amino acids. This CDR3 reads CATSDLLDQGDTQYF. CDR3 nucleotides: TGTGCCACCAGTGATTTACTAGATCAAGGAGATACGCAGTATTTT.

V usage is TRBV2 and J usage is TRBJ1-3; D might be TRBD1 (6 bases). Between the trimmed V and J ends, which lost 10 bases and 1 base, there was a span of 14 bases. Germline CDR1 reads SNHLY; CDR2 reads FYNNEI. The CDR3 covers 14 residues. CDR3 amino acids: CANSKQGSGNTIYF. In DNA form, the CDR3 reads TGTGCCAATTCTAAACAGGGTTCTGGAAACACCATATATTTT. Based on the CDR3 plus reference TRBV2 and TRBJ1-3, the full variable domain is EPEVTQTPSHQVTQMGQEVILRCVPISNHLYFYWYRQILGQKVEFLVSFYNNEISEKSEIFDDQFSVERPDGSNFTLKIRSTKLEDSAMYFCANSKQGSGNTIYFGEGSWLTVV.

The chain employs TRBV6-5 and TRBJ1-2; 7 bases fit TRBD1. Trimming took 0 bases from V and 6 from J; bases not matched to a gene: 7. In germline, CDR1 is MNHEY, CDR2 SVGAGI. The CDR3 covers 15 residues. The CDR3 coding sequence is TGTGCCAGCAGTTACTCGAGGTGGAGGGGGCATGGCTACACCTTC. Its protein product is CASSYSRWRGHGYTF.

The gene calls are TRBV27 and TRBJ2-7; D unresolved. Germline values: CDR1 MNHEY, CDR2 SMNVEV (reference sequence). The germline V and J ends were trimmed by 3 bases and 0 bases, with 6 bases remaining between them. This CDR3 has 13 amino acids. The CDR3 nucleotides read TGTGCCAGCAGTTTCCTCAGCTCCTACGAGCAGTACTTC. Translation: CASSFLSSYEQYF.

The rearrangement uses TRBV5-1 and TRBJ2-1; D perhaps matches TRBD1 (6 bases). The germline V gene has CDR1 SGHRS and CDR2 YFSETQ. Trimming shortened V by 0 bases and J by 1 base, and 11 bases separated the two germline ends. This CDR3 contains 16 residues. The CDR3: CASSLGARGSYNEQFF. CDR3 DNA: TGCGCCAGCAGCTTGGGGGCAAGGGGGTCCTACAATGAGCAGTTCTTC.

The rearrangement uses TRBV4-1 and TRBJ2-3; 10 positions agree with TRBD2. Looked up from germline, CDR1 is MGHRA and CDR2 is YSYEKL. The CDR3 consists of 18 residues. With 1 base clipped from V and 5 bases from J, the junction kept 12 bases outside the gene matches. CDR3 in DNA: TGCGCCAGCAGCCAAGGCCTTCAAGCGGGGGGGCCAAGAGATACGCAGTATTTT. Amino acids: CASSQGLQAGGPRDTQYF.

The rearrangement links TRBV7-2 to TRBJ1-1; 10 bases are a match to TRBD1. Trimming removed 5 bases from V and 2 bases from J; junction bases left unmatched: 5. The CDR3 runs to 15 residues. Germline V gene data show CDR1 as SGHTA and CDR2 as FQGNSA. For the CDR3, the DNA is TGTGCCAGCAGCCTCCTGACAGGGGGCAACACTGAAGCTTTCTTT. Residues: CASSLLTGGNTEAFF. Full variable domain (outside the CDR3, taken from reference TRBV7-2 and TRBJ1-1): GAGVSQSPSNKVTEKGKDVELRCDPISGHTALYWYRQSLGQGLEFLIYFQGNSAPDKSGLPSDRFSAERTGGSVSTLTIQRTQQEDSAVYLCASSLLTGGNTEAFFGQGTRLTVV.

This chain uses TRBV6-5 with TRBJ2-1; TRBD2 agrees at 9 bases. The CDR3 has 15 amino acids. The junction had 10 bases not matched to a gene; V was cut back by 6 bases and J by 7 bases. Germline CDR1 is MNHEY and CDR2 is SVGAGI. The CDR3 is CASSLTPSGANEQFF. CDR3 in DNA: TGTGCCAGCAGCCTTACCCCTAGCGGGGCGAATGAGCAGTTCTTC.

The V call is TRBV19, the J call TRBJ1-2; 8 bases align to TRBD1. V trimming: 7 bases; J trimming: 4 bases; junction bases outside the gene matches: 11. The CDR3 is made up of 15 amino acids. Germline loops: CDR1 LNHDA, CDR2 SQIVND (reference sequence). CDR3 region: CASTTGQALFYGYTF. The DNA for the CDR3 is TGTGCCAGTACCACGGGACAGGCCCTCTTCTATGGCTACACCTTC.

The chain is built from TRBV7-9 and TRBJ2-7; 11 bases fit TRBD2. Germline V gives CDR1 SEHNR, CDR2 FQNEAQ (reference sequence). The ends lost 0 bases at V and 6 bases at J; junction bases unmatched: 1. This CDR3 is 14 amino acids long. In DNA form, the CDR3 reads TGTGCCAGCAGCTTAGCCCTAGCGGGGGGCGAGCAGTACTTC. It yields the protein CASSLALAGGEQYF.

This clone was detected a few times. V usage is TRBV2 and J usage is TRBJ2-7, with 9 positions matching TRBD1. Germline V gene data show CDR1 as SNHLY and CDR2 as FYNNEI. CDR3 length: 13 residues. V shed 6 bases and J 2 bases; nucleotides not matched to a gene: 2. The CDR3 loop reads CASSRDRAYEQYF. As DNA, the CDR3 is TGTGCCAGCAGCCGGGACAGGGCCTACGAGCAGTACTTC.

This clone came up once. The chain couples TRBV11-2 to TRBJ1-1; D is possibly TRBD1 (5 bases). Deletions cut 1 base from V and 0 bases from J, with 9 bases between. Germline V gene lookup returns CDR1 SGHAT and CDR2 FQNNGV. This CDR3 has 15 residues. CDR3 coding DNA: TGTGCCAGCAGCTTAGCGCGGACAATGAACACTGAAGCTTTCTTT. Translating gives CASSLARTMNTEAFF.

V is TRBV7-9 and J is TRBJ1-2; no firm D call. V gave up 6 bases and J gave up 3 bases, with 11 bases separating them. CDR1 and CDR2 (germline): SEHNR, FQNEAQ (reference sequence). The CDR3 has 13 amino acids. CDR3 DNA: TGTGCCAGCAGGCTCAGTTCTGACTATGGCTACACCTTC. This sequence encodes CASRLSSDYGYTF.

J is TRBJ1-2 and V is TRBV6-4, with TRBD1 identical over 7 bases. CDR1 is MRHNA, CDR2 SNTAGT, per germline. With V trimmed by 6 bases and J by 0 bases, 7 bases remained unmatched. The CDR3 contains 15 residues. CDR3 bases: TGTGCCAGCAGCCCGACAGGGAAAGCTAACTATGGCTACACCTTC. Amino acids: CASSPTGKANYGYTF.

For the CDR3, the DNA is TGCGCCAGCAGCATTACCCGACAGGGGCGGATGAACACTGAAGCTTTCTTT. Translation gives CASSITRQGRMNTEAFF. V is TRBV5-1 and J is TRBJ1-1, with 8 bases lining up with TRBD1. J lost 0 bases, V lost 4 bases, and 11 bases had no gene match. From germline, CDR1 is SGHRS and CDR2 YFSETQ. The CDR3 consists of 17 residues.

For the CDR3, the DNA is TGTGCCAGCAGCCACCCTCTCTCGACAGGGGGCAAAGATACGCAGTATTTT. Protein: CASSHPLSTGGKDTQYF. The V call is TRBV3-1 (or the pseudogene TRBV3-2), the J call TRBJ2-3; TRBD1 aligns across 10 bases. With 3 bases clipped from V and 5 bases from J, the junction kept 11 bases outside the gene matches. The germline CDR1 and CDR2 sequences are LGHDT and YNNKEL (reference sequence). The CDR3 is 17 amino acids.

V and J are TRBV18 and TRBJ2-2; possible D gene TRBD2, 6 bases. Germline V gene data show CDR1 as KGHSH and CDR2 as LQKENI. CDR3 length: 16 residues. V gave up 4 bases and J gave up 0 bases, with 12 bases separating them. The CDR3 bases are TGTGCCAGCTCACAAACTGGCGGGGCGAACACCGGGGAGCTGTTTTTT. The encoded protein is CASSQTGGANTGELFF.

V and J are TRBV10-3 and TRBJ2-4, with D uncertain. The CDR3 runs 13 residues. Looked up from germline, CDR1 is ENHRY and CDR2 is SYGVKD. Trimming removed 2 bases at V and 8 bases at J, with 10 bases between. The CDR3 DNA is TGTGCCATCAGTGAGGGGTTCGCGGACATTCAGTACTTC. It yields the protein CAISEGFADIQYF.

A remark on this clone: Germline and junction disagree at one end, which may indicate a read error. The J gene is TRBJ2-1, the V gene TRBV20-1; 9 bases agree with TRBD2. Germline V gene sequence: CDR1 DFQATT, CDR2 SNEGSKA (reference sequence). The CDR3 runs to 11 residues. CDR3 loop: CSARAGGQKFF. CDR3 in DNA: TGCAGTGCAAGAGCGGGGGGTCAAAAGTTCTTC.

In this sample, this clone turned up once. The chain combines TRBV5-1 with TRBJ2-1; maybe TRBD1 (6 bases). V lost 4 bases, J lost 12 bases, and 17 bases lay in between. The CDR3 has 13 residues. Germline CDR1 and CDR2: SGHRS and YFSETQ. CDR3 region: CASSPPTGSRQFF. The CDR3 DNA sequence: TGCGCCAGCAGCCCCCCTACAGGGAGTCGGCAGTTCTTC.

The gene calls are TRBV6-4 and TRBJ2-1, with unresolved D. CDR3 length: 13 amino acids. The V gene's germline CDR1 is MRHNA and CDR2 SNTAGT. V was cut by 0 bases and J by 4 bases, with 4 bases left in between. The CDR3 DNA reads as TGTGCCAGCAGTGACTCGACTTACAATGAGCAGTTCTTC. Amino acids: CASSDSTYNEQFF.

The rearrangement uses TRBV5-1 and TRBJ2-3; possible D gene TRBD2, 7 bases. V dropped 7 bases and J dropped 2 bases, with 17 bases sitting between them. This CDR3 is 15 amino acids long. CDR1 is SGHRS and CDR2 is YFSETQ in the germline V gene. The CDR3 reads CASSRVAGATDTQYF. For the CDR3, the DNA is TGCGCCAGCTCGAGGGTGGCGGGGGCCACAGATACGCAGTATTTT.

This sequence joins TRBV12-3 or TRBV12-4 and TRBJ1-3; unclear D gene. V gave up 4 bases and J gave up 10 bases, with 11 bases separating them. This CDR3 has 12 residues. This CDR3 reads CASSYTGRTIYF. The DNA for the CDR3 is TGTGCCAGCAGTTACACGGGAAGGACCATATATTTT.

This clone has only one observation. The V call is TRBV2, the J call TRBJ2-2; 8 positions match TRBD2. CDR1 is SNHLY, CDR2 FYNNEI, per germline. The CDR3 is made up of 18 amino acids. V gave up 2 bases and J gave up 1 base; unmatched junction bases: 9. Written as DNA, the CDR3 is TGTGCCAGCAGTGAAAGGGGTTGGCTAGCGGGGAACACCGGGGAGCTGTTTTTT. Its protein product is CASSERGWLAGNTGELFF.

The gene calls are TRBV6-1 and TRBJ2-2, with TRBD2 identical over 12 bases. Germline CDR1 reads MNHNS; CDR2 reads SASEGT. With 2 bases clipped from V and 7 bases from J, the junction kept 2 bases outside the gene matches. The CDR3 runs to 15 residues. CDR3: CASSELAGGHGELFF. CDR3 nucleotides: TGTGCCAGCAGTGAACTAGCGGGGGGGCACGGGGAGCTGTTTTTT.

This clone has only one observation. The chain is built from TRBV29-1 and TRBJ1-1; D gene unclear. This CDR3 spans 12 amino acids. V was pared by 4 bases and J by 1 base, with 7 bases between. The germline gives CDR1 SQVTM, CDR2 ANQGSEA. This chain's CDR3 is CSVVPPNTEAFF. CDR3 bases: TGCAGCGTTGTCCCTCCGAACACTGAAGCTTTCTTT. Filled out from reference TRBV29-1 and TRBJ1-1, the complete variable domain reads SAVISQKPSRDICQRGTSLTIQCQVDSQVTMMFWYRQQPGQSLTLIATANQGSEATYESGFVIDKFPISRPNLTFSTLTVSNMSPEDSSIYLCSVVPPNTEAFFGQGTRLTVV.